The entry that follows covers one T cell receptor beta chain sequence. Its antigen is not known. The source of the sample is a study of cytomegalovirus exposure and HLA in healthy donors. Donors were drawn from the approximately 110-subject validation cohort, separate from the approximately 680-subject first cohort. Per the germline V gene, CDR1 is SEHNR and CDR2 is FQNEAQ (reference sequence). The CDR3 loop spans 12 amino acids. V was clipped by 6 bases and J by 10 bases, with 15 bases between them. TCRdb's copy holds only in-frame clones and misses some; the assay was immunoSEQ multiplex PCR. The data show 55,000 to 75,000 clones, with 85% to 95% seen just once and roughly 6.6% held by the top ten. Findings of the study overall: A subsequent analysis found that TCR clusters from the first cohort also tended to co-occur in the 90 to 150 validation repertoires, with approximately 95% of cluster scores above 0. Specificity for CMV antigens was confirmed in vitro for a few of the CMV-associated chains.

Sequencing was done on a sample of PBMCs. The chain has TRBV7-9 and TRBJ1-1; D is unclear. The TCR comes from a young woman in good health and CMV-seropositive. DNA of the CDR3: TGTGCCAGCAGTTCGAGAGAGGTGGCAGCTTTCTTT. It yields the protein CASSSREVAAFF.